The clone carrying this T cell receptor (beta chain) is a singleton in its sample. Described treatment: approximately 18 received Ad26.COV2.S at low or high dose, single or two shots; 5 received placebo; per-sample allocation not given. The samples were gathered on day 63 after the first injection of vaccine or placebo. In Boston, an adult donor aged 18-55 years took part. The source of the sample is a study of Ad26.COV2.S vaccination and SARS-CoV-2 variants. The CDR3 runs 15 residues. Germline loops: CDR1 MNHNY, CDR2 SVGAGI (reference sequence). Trimming removed 5 bases from V and 5 bases from J, with 15 bases in between. The table came from immunoSEQ multiplex PCR; TCRdb's copy has only in-frame clones and leaves some out. Of hundreds of thousands of clones listed, 85% are singletons.

The genes are TRBV6-6 and TRBJ2-2, with D tentatively TRBD1 (6 bases). The sequencing used peripheral blood, collected in a trial of Ad26.COV2.S vaccine versus placebo. The clonotype originates from a person between 18 and 60 years old who received the Ad26.COV2.S COVID-19 vaccine or a placebo. Written as DNA, the CDR3 is TGTGCCAGCAGTCTTACAGGGTTGTTGACCGGGGAGCTGTTTTTT. The encoded protein is CASSLTGLLTGELFF.